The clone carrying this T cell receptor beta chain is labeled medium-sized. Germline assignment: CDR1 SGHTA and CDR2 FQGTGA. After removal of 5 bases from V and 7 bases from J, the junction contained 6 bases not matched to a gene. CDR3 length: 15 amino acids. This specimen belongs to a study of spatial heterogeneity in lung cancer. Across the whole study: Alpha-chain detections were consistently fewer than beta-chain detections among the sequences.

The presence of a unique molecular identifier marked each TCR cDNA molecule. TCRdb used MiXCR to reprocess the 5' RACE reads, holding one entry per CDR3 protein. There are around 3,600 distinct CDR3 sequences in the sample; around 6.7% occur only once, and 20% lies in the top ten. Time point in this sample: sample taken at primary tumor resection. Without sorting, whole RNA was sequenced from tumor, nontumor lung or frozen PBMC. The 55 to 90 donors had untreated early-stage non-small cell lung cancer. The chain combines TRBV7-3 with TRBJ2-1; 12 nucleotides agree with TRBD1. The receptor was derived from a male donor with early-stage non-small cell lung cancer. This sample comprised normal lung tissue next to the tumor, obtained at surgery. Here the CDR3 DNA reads TGTGCCAGCAGCCCGGGACAGGGGGCGAGGAATGAGCAGTTCTTC. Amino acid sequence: CASSPGQGARNEQFF.